The 2 T cell receptor beta chains below all came from one sample that was sequenced in a study of T cells after yellow fever vaccination. MiXCR, run by TCRdb on the 5' RACE reads, gives a single entry per CDR3 protein. The table lists some 300,000 distinct CDR3 sequences, 8.5% to 10% of them singletons. The sample was CD4+ T cells sorted from PBMCs, taken 5 days after the yellow fever booster vaccination. The receptors shown here come from a young man who received the YFV17D yellow fever vaccine.

The J gene is TRBJ2-3, the V gene TRBV9; D uncertain. Trimming took off 3 bases at V and 7 bases at J, with 9 bases between the two ends. The CDR3 spans 12 residues. The germline V gene encodes CDR1 SGDLS and CDR2 YYNGEE. As DNA, the CDR3 is TGTGCCAGCAGCGCCCTATCGAATACGCAGTATTTT. It translates to CASSALSNTQYF.

This rearrangement joins TRBV18 to TRBJ2-1; D unresolved. From germline, CDR1 is KGHSH and CDR2 LQKENI. This CDR3 has 16 amino acids. V was clipped by 5 bases and J by 2 bases, with 16 bases between them. The CDR3 DNA follows: TGTGCCAGCTCAGGTAATTTGAGGCTCACCTACAATGAGCAGTTCTTC. It is translated as CASSGNLRLTYNEQFF. Combining the CDR3 with reference TRBV18 and TRBJ2-1 gives the whole variable domain NAGVMQNPRHLVRRRGQEARLRCSPMKGHSHVYWYRQLPEEGLKFMVYLQKENIIDESGMPKERFSAEFPKEGPSILRIQQVVRGDSAAYFCASSGNLRLTYNEQFFGPGTRLTVL.